The 6 T cell receptor beta chains presented below share a single source sample, sequenced in a study of shared clonotypes between healthy human individuals (dated by TCRdb to about 2020). The library relied on the immunoSEQ multiplex PCR assay. Entries here come from immuneACCESS through TCRdb and include only in-frame sequences with V and J called. Some clones fail to appear in such tables; in the studies checked, an unresolved V gene covers under half of the shortfall, and the cause of the remainder is unknown. In all, the sample holds around 2,000,000 clones, and around 95% of those were seen once. 0.13% of the sample belongs to the ten largest clones. The sample taken for sequencing was naive CD4+ T cells sorted from blood. Interpreted using the paper, the cell subset or site label stands for: CD45RA+ positively selected. These receptors were taken from a man aged 18 to 30 in good health.

The V call is TRBV4-1, the J call TRBJ2-1; perhaps D is TRBD1 or TRBD2 (5 bases each). Germline CDR1 reads MGHRA; CDR2 reads YSYEKL. Trimming removed 0 bases at V and 7 bases at J, with 10 bases between. The CDR3 extends over 14 amino acids. This chain's CDR3 is CASSQERGRNEQFF. CDR3 nucleotides: TGCGCCAGCAGCCAAGAGAGGGGAAGGAATGAGCAGTTCTTC.

The chain recombines TRBV11-2 with TRBJ1-2; 8 bases match TRBD1. CDR3 size: 13 residues. With V trimmed by 5 bases and J by 5 bases, 4 bases remained unmatched. The germline V gene has CDR1 SGHAT and CDR2 FQNNGV. CDR3 loop: CASSVRGLYGYTF. In DNA, the CDR3 is TGTGCCAGCAGCGTCAGGGGGCTTTATGGCTACACCTTC.

This clone was seen a single time. This chain connects TRBV28 to TRBJ2-7; 9 bases align to TRBD1. The V and J ends lost 6 bases and 6 bases, in that order; junction bases with no gene match: 12. The CDR3 is made up of 15 amino acids. Germline values: CDR1 MDHEN, CDR2 SYDVKM. CDR3 sequence reads: CASRETTGTGTEQYF. CDR3 sequence (DNA): TGTGCCAGCAGAGAAACGACCGGGACAGGGACCGAGCAGTACTTC. Full variable domain (remainder filled in from reference TRBV28 and TRBJ2-7): DVKVTQSSRYLVKRTGEKVFLECVQDMDHENMFWYRQDPGLGLRLIYFSYDVKMKEKGDIPEGYSVSREKKERFSLILESASTNQTSMYLCASRETTGTGTEQYFGPGTRLTVT.

For the CDR3, the DNA is TGTGCCAGTGAGAGGCATGCAACTAATGAAAAACTGTTTTTT. Its protein product is CASERHATNEKLFF. The chain uses TRBV2 and TRBJ1-4; D gene uncertain. Trimming pared 9 bases from V and 0 bases from J, leaving 11 bases between. Germline CDR1 SNHLY, CDR2 FYNNEI. This CDR3 is 14 amino acids long. Looking up the rest from reference TRBV2 and TRBJ1-4 gives the full variable domain: EPEVTQTPSHQVTQMGQEVILRCVPISNHLYFYWYRQILGQKVEFLVSFYNNEISEKSEIFDDQFSVERPDGSNFTLKIRSTKLEDSAMYFCASERHATNEKLFFGSGTQLSVL.

This chain joins TRBV5-4 and TRBJ2-3; TRBD2 agrees at 8 bases. The germline V gene encodes CDR1 SGHNT and CDR2 YYREEE (reference sequence). The CDR3 totals 16 residues. With V trimmed by 6 bases and J by 4 bases, 13 bases remained unmatched. The DNA for the CDR3 is TGTGCCAGCAAGGAAGAAAGCGGGAGAGTCTCAGATACGCAGTATTTT. Its protein product is CASKEESGRVSDTQYF. Filled out from reference TRBV5-4 and TRBJ2-3, the complete variable domain reads ETGVTQSPTHLIKTRGQQVTLRCSSQSGHNTVSWYQQALGQGPQFIFQYYREEENGRGNFPPRFSGLQFPNYSSELNVNALELDDSALYLCASKEESGRVSDTQYFGPGTRLTVL.

This chain uses TRBV5-1 with TRBJ2-5, with 10 positions matching TRBD1. The junction had 5 bases not matched to a gene; V was cut back by 4 bases and J by 5 bases. The CDR3 is 14 residues long. Germline V CDR1 and CDR2: SGHRS, YFSETQ. The DNA for the CDR3 is TGCGCCAGCAGCGTCGGGACAGGGGCGGAGACCCAGTACTTC. Encoded protein: CASSVGTGAETQYF.